This paragraph reports one T cell receptor (beta chain). TCRdb re-called the 5' RACE reads and catalogs CDR3 proteins one per entry, DNA excluded. This sample contains about 380,000 distinct CDR3 sequences. This specimen belongs to a study of monozygotic twins with inflammatory bowel disease. Researchers isolated total RNA from whole blood without sorting T cells. CDR3 length: 14 amino acids. Germline V gene sequence: CDR1 LGHNA, CDR2 YNFKEQ. Sequencing used blood. This receptor was taken from a human donor with ulcerative colitis or Crohn's disease, or a healthy co-twin of an affected twin (not recorded which). The J gene is TRBJ2-1, the V gene TRBV4-2; checking the TCRdb D call of TRBD1 is not possible without DNA. The CDR3 sequence is CASSQPGQTNEQFF.